This TCR beta chain was retrieved from a study of blood T cells in healthy people across ages (dated by TCRdb to about 2015). Notes on the research overall: In model experiments, roughly one uniquely barcoded TCR beta cDNA molecule per two T cells was captured by template switching. Using deep sequencing normalized with unique cDNA molecular identifiers, the study measured how TCR beta repertoire diversity changes with age. The donors were divided into four age groups: young (average approximately 17 years), middle-aged (over 35), aged (roughly 66) and long-lived (about 90). To avoid experimental bias, donors of different ages were randomly spread across the sequencing lanes. The study analyzed two additional independent replicas of 1 million unique cDNA reads from the same blood draw for two donors, one aged 18 to 30 and one aged 80 or older. Findings and caveats that apply to the study as a whole: Because the CMV infection status of the donors was unknown, age-related changes in expanded clonotypes may potentially have been confounded. As age increased, observed TCR beta diversity per million T cells dropped in a roughly linear way, and a significant reduction was already evident by age about 40. Compared with the aged group, the long-lived group had more naive CD4+ T cells, fewer expanded clones and increased TCR diversity, a pattern suggesting age selection. Because profiling used bulk unsorted PBMCs, naive and antigen-experienced compartments could not be compared conclusively. Estimates of total diversity from one million sequenced T cells were regarded as lower bounds and underestimates. A strong correlation was found between observed TCR beta diversity and the percentage of naive T cells measured by flow cytometry.

The donors were around 39 Caucasian individuals from Russia, aged roughly 6 to 100 years, who were systemically healthy. Each donor gave 9 to 10 milliliters of peripheral blood, collected into EDTA-treated Vacutainer tubes. Ficoll-Paque density-gradient centrifugation was used to isolate PBMCs, with at least 6 million per sample. Total RNA was extracted from PBMCs with Trizol reagent, with at least 5.5 micrograms obtained per sample. For every donor, an aliquot of PBMCs went through flow cytometry to measure the percentages of naive CD45RAhigh/CD27high T cells. Trimming takes 3 bases from V and 7 bases from J, and the germline ends sit 9 bases apart. CDR1 SEHNR and CDR2 FQNEAQ are derived from the germline V gene (reference sequence). From its cysteine to its phenylalanine, the CDR3 spans 12 amino acids. Left in the record is the CDR3 DNA by itself, 36 bases read in frame from the first base. Library creation used 5' RACE. The sequencing machine was an Illumina HiSeq 2500. A second PCR of about 7 to 12 cycles was run with a J-beta primer mix and a sample-barcoded 5' primer. A template-switch 5' adaptor carrying 12 random nucleotides introduced a unique molecular identifier onto each TCR beta cDNA molecule. Each sample yielded at least 2.5 million CDR3-containing paired-end reads. First-strand cDNA was synthesized from all RNA with the Mint cDNA synthesis kit, primed by a TRBC-specific oligonucleotide. After uracil-DNA glycosylase treatment, a first 18-cycle PCR used universal primers M1SS and BC2_uni_R on all cDNA. The authors processed their data as follows. For normalization, 1 million high-quality reads, each with a distinct molecular identifier, were randomly selected from each sample. Instead of being binned into consensus sequences, reads with shared molecular identifiers were discarded. MiTCR, run with a Q25 quality threshold and the strictest error-elimination algorithm, handled CDR3 identification, clonotype clustering and error correction. Lower-bound total TCR beta diversity was estimated with a nonparametric unseen species model using Euler transformation. TCRdb passed the public sequencing reads through fastp at Q25 and MiXCR, retaining productive beta sequences. Every entry covers one CDR3 protein and lists the most common genes and DNA from its rows. TCRdb, not the authors, supplied the V and J calls. The sample table contains about 1.4 million distinct CDR3 sequences; only one count was recorded for 59% of them. The ten largest clonotypes hold 6.5% to 8.5% of the sample.

As concerns this clonotype: Its target antigen remains unknown. Base qualities are missing; no much larger clone stands one base away.

Material for sequencing was blood. Rearrangement joined TRBV7-9 to TRBJ1-2; the D gene remains uncertain. The receptor was derived from a man between 18 and 35 years old in good health. CDR3 region: CASSFSELGYTF. Here is the DNA: TGTGCCAGCAGCTTTTCGGAGCTTGGCTACACCTTC.